The present entry profiles one T cell receptor beta chain with its context. What it recognizes is unknown. This sample stems from a study of response to subunit inactivated influenza vaccine. Whole-study results and caveats: It was suggested by the authors that few new T cells are recruited by each seasonal influenza vaccination.

Via MiXCR, TCRdb re-called the RT-PCR reads, giving one row per CDR3 protein. Of fewer than 600,000 distinct CDR3 sequences listed, approximately 7.7% are singletons. The CDR3 is made up of 14 amino acids. The V end was cut by 8 bases, the J end by 4 bases, with 15 bases between. Per the germline V gene, CDR1 is SGHTA and CDR2 is FQGNSA. The sequences come from PBMCs from blood, collected roughly 24 months after vaccination. This receptor was identified in a man aged 50-75 years who received an inactivated influenza vaccine. This chain joins TRBV7-2 and TRBJ2-4; D is perhaps TRBD1 or TRBD2 (5 bases each). CDR3 residues: CASQPRDGKNIQYF. CDR3 DNA sequence: TGTGCCAGCCAGCCCCGGGACGGAAAAAACATTCAGTACTTC. Together with reference TRBV7-2 and TRBJ2-4, the CDR3 gives the full variable domain: GAGVSQSPSNKVTEKGKDVELRCDPISGHTALYWYRQSLGQGLEFLIYFQGNSAPDKSGLPSDRFSAERTGGSVSTLTIQRTQQEDSAVYLCASQPRDGKNIQYFGAGTRLSVL.